This TCR beta chain was observed in a study of metastatic and nonmetastatic thyroid tumors. As regards this clone: What it binds is not known.

Overall study findings and caveats: It was reported that TCR beta diversity was significantly higher in malignant thyroid tumors than benign nodules, in blood and tumor.

Trimming cost V 5 bases and J 4 bases, with 12 bases left between them. Germline CDR1 is SGHAT and CDR2 is FQNNGV. CDR3 size: 13 residues. Every patient was untreated before thyroid surgery. Per the authors' pipeline: To classify distant metastasis in papillary thyroid cancer, a model was built from CDR3 differences across clinicopathological groups. TCRdb ran MiXCR on the PCR reads. For this entry, the V and J calls and clone size follow TCRdb and not the study's own pipeline. The sample lists around 28,000 clones; roughly 30% were seen once. This clonotype was obtained from a female donor with papillary thyroid cancer or a benign thyroid nodule (not recorded which). Some clones in this sample may be carry-over from other donors' samples. The chain recombines TRBV11-2 with TRBJ2-7; D may be TRBD1 (6 bases). The sequenced sample was blood. The CDR3 sequence is CASSRTTGYEQYF. CDR3 in DNA: TGTGCCAGCAGCCGTACGACAGGATACGAGCAGTACTTC.